This T cell receptor (beta chain) was recorded in a study of blood T cell repertoires in COVID-19. About the study: Donors in the United States, Italy and Spain gave samples during acute or convalescent COVID-19.

CDR1 and CDR2 from the germline V gene are MNHEY and SVGAGI. This CDR3 has 14 residues. Trimming stripped 0 bases from V and 5 bases from J, with 11 bases between. This clone was counted only a few times. Sequenced by immunoSEQ multiplex PCR; TCRdb stores in-frame clones only, minus some. The sample yields 150,000 to 190,000 clones, 84% seen once. The sequence came from a woman aged 50 to 65 with acute or convalescent COVID-19. The gene calls are TRBV6-5 and TRBJ2-7; D remains ambiguous. Sequences were obtained from peripheral blood. The CDR3 spells CASSYSIGVDEQYF. The CDR3 nucleotides read TGTGCCAGCAGTTACTCGATTGGAGTCGACGAGCAGTACTTC.